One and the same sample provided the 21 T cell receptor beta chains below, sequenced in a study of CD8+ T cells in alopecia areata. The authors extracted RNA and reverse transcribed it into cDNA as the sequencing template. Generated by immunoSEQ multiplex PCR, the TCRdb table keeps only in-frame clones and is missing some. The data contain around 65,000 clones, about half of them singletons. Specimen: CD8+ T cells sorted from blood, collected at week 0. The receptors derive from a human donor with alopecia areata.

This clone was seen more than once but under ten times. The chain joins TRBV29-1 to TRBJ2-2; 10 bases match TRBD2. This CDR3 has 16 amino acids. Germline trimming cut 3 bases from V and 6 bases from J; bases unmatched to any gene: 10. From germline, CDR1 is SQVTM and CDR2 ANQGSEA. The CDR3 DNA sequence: TGCAGCGTTGATCTAGCGGGAGATTTAAGGGCCGGGGAGCTGTTTTTT. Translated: CSVDLAGDLRAGELFF.

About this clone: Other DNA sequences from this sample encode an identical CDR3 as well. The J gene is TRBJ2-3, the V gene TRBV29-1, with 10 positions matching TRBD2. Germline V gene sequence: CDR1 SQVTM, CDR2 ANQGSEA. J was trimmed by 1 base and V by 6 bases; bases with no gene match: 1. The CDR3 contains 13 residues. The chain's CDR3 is CSVGLAGTDTQYF. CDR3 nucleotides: TGCAGCGTCGGACTAGCGGGCACAGATACGCAGTATTTT.

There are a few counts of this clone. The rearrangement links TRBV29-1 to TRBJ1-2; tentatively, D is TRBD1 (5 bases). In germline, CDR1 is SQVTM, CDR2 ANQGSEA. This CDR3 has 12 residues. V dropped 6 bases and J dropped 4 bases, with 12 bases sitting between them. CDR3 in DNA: TGCAGCGTGAGGGACGGAACCTATGGCTACACCTTC. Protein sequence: CSVRDGTYGYTF.

CDR3 in amino acids: CAWSGRTDTQYF. The CDR3 nucleotides read TGTGCCTGGAGCGGGAGGACAGATACGCAGTATTTT. The rearrangement uses TRBV30 and TRBJ2-3, with TRBD2 identical over 7 bases. The CDR3 length is 12 residues. From germline, CDR1 is GTSNPN and CDR2 SVGIG (reference sequence). V gave up 3 bases and J gave up 3 bases; unmatched junction bases: 0.

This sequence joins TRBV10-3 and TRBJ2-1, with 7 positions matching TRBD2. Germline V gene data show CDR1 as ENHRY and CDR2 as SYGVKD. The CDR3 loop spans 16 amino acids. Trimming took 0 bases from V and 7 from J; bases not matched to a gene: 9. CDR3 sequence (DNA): TGTGCCATCAGTGAGTCGGGGACGGGAGGATCAAATGAGCAGTTCTTC. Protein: CAISESGTGGSNEQFF.

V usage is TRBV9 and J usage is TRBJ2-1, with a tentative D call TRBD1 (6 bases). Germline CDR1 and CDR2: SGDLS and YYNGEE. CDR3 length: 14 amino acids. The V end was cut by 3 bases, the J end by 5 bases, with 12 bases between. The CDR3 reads CASSGLDSNNEQFF. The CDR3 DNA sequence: TGTGCCAGCAGCGGGCTGGACAGCAACAATGAGCAGTTCTTC.

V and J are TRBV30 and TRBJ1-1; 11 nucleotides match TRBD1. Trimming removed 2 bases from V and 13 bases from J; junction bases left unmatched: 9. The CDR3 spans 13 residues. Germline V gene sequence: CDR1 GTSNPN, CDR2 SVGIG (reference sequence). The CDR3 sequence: CAWSLGTGGVDFF. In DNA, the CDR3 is TGTGCCTGGAGTTTAGGGACAGGGGGAGTAGATTTCTTT. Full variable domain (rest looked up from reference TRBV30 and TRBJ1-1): SQTIHQWPATLVQPVGSPLSLECTVEGTSNPNLYWYRQAAGRGLQLLFYSVGIGQISSEVPQNLSASRPQDRQFILSSKKLLLSDSGFYLCAWSLGTGGVDFFGQGTRLTVV.

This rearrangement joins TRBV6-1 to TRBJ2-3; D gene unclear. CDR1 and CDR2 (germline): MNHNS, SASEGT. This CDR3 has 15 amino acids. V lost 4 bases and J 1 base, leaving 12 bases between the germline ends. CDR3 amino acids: CASSAFYMGTDTQYF. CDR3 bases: TGTGCCAGCAGTGCTTTCTACATGGGCACAGATACGCAGTATTTT.

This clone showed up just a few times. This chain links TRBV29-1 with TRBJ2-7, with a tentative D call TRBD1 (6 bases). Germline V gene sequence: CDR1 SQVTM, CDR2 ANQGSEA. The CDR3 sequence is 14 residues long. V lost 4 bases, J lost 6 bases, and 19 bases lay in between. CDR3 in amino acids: CSVVIQGLPSEQYF. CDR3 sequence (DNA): TGCAGCGTTGTCATACAGGGTCTTCCCTCCGAGCAGTACTTC.

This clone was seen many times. CDR3 DNA: TGTGCCAGCAGTGACTCCCCGGAGGTGGGGACAGATACGCAGTATTTT. This codes for CASSDSPEVGTDTQYF. J is TRBJ2-3 and V is TRBV6-4; D perhaps matches TRBD2 (5 bases). The length of the CDR3 is 16 residues. CDR1 is MRHNA and CDR2 is SNTAGT in the germline V gene. The V end lost 0 bases, the J end lost 3 bases, and 13 bases lay between the germline ends.

The CDR3 loop is CASSRTGVAGELFF. CDR3 DNA sequence: TGTGCCAGCAGCAGAACGGGAGTGGCCGGGGAGCTGTTTTTT. The J gene is TRBJ2-2, the V gene TRBV7-3; D is perhaps TRBD2 (6 bases). CDR1 and CDR2 (germline): SGHTA, FQGTGA. The CDR3 totals 14 residues. The V end lost 5 bases, the J end lost 6 bases, and 13 bases lay between the germline ends.

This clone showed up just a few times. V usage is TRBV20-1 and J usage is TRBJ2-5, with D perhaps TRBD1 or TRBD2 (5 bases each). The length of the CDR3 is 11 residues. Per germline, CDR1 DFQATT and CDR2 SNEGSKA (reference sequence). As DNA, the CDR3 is TGCAGACCCGGGGCCCAAGAGACCCAGTACTTC. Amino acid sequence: CRPGAQETQYF.

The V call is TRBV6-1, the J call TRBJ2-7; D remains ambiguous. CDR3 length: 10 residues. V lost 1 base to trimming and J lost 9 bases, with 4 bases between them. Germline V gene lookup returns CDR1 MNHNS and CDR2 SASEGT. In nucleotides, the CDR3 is TGTGCCAGCAGTGAAGGAAGGCAGTACTTC. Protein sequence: CASSEGRQYF.

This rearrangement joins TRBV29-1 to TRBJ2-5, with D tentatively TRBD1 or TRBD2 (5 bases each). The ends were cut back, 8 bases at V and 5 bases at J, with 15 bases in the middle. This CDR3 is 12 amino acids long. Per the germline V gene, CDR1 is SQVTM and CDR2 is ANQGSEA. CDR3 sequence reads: CSTNYEGETQYF. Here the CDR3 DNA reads TGCAGCACAAACTACGAGGGGGAGACCCAGTACTTC. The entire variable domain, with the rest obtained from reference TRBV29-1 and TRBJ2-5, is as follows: SAVISQKPSRDICQRGTSLTIQCQVDSQVTMMFWYRQQPGQSLTLIATANQGSEATYESGFVIDKFPISRPNLTFSTLTVSNMSPEDSSIYLCSTNYEGETQYFGPGTRLLVL.

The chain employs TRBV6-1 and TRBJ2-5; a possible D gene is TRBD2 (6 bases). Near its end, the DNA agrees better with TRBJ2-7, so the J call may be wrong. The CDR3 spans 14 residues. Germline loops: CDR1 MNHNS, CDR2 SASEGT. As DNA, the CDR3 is TGTGCCAGCAGTGAATGGGGGGTCACCTACGAGCAGTACTTC. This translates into CASSEWGVTYEQYF.

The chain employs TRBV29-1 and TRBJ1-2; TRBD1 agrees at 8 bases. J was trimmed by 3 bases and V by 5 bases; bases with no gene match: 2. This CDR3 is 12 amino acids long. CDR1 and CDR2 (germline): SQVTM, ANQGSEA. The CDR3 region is CSVTGGDYGYTF. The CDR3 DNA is TGCAGCGTTACAGGGGGAGACTATGGCTACACCTTC. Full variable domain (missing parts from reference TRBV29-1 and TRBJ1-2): SAVISQKPSRDICQRGTSLTIQCQVDSQVTMMFWYRQQPGQSLTLIATANQGSEATYESGFVIDKFPISRPNLTFSTLTVSNMSPEDSSIYLCSVTGGDYGYTFGSGTRLTVV.

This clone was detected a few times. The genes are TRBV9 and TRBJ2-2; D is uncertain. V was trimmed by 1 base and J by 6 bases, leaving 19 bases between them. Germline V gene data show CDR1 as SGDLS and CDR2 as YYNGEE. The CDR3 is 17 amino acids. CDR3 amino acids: CASSVSGVGLESGELFF. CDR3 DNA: TGTGCCAGCAGCGTATCCGGTGTGGGTCTGGAATCCGGGGAGCTGTTTTTT. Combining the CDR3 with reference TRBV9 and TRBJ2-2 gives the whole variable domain DSGVTQTPKHLITATGQRVTLRCSPRSGDLSVYWYQQSLDQGLQFLIQYYNGEERAKGNILERFSAQQFPDLHSELNLSSLELGDSALYFCASSVSGVGLESGELFFGEGSRLTVL.

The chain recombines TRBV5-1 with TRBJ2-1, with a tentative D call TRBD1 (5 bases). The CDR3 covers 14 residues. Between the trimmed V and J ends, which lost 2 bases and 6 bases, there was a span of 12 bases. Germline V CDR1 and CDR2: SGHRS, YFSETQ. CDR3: CASSLGGALNEQFF. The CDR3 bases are TGCGCCAGCAGCTTAGGTGGGGCTCTCAATGAGCAGTTCTTC.

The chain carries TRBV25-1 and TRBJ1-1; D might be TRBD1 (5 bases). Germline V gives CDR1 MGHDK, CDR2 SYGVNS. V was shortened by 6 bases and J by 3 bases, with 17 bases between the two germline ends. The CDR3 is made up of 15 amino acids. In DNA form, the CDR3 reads TGTGCCAGCAGGGGAGGTCGGAGGGGCGACACTGAAGCTTTCTTT. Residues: CASRGGRRGDTEAFF.

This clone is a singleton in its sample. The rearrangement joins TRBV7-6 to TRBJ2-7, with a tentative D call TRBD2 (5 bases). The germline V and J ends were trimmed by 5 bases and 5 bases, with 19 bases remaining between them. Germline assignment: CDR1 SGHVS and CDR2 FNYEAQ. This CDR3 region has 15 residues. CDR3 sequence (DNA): TGTGCCAGCAGCCCCCGGGCAGAGAGGGATAACGAGCAGTACTTC. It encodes CASSPRAERDNEQYF.

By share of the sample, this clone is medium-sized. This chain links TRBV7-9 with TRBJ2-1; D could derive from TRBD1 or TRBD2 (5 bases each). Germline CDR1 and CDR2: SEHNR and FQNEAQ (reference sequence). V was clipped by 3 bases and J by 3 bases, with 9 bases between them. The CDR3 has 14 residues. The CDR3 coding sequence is TGTGCCAGCAGCTTCTGGGGGAGCTACAATGAGCAGTTCTTC. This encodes CASSFWGSYNEQFF.